This T cell receptor (beta chain) was profiled in a study of response to subunit inactivated influenza vaccine. Study conclusions and caveats: There was a suggestion from the authors that each seasonal influenza vaccination recruits few new T cells.

As to this clonotype: The antigen is not known.

This CDR3 is built from 13 residues. Per germline, CDR1 SEHNR and CDR2 FQNEAQ (reference sequence). V was pared by 8 bases and J by 4 bases, with 14 bases between. TCRdb analysed the RT-PCR reads with MiXCR anew, one entry per CDR3 protein. The sample holds 540,000 or so distinct CDR3 sequences, under 15% seen once. The source of this sequence is a man aged 45-65 years who received an inactivated influenza vaccine. This chain joins TRBV7-9 and TRBJ1-1, with D unresolved. The sample was PBMCs from blood, taken more than 35 days after vaccination. CDR3 coding DNA: TGTGCCAGCGGGCAGATGGGCGGCACTGAAGCTTTCTTT. Its translation: CASGQMGGTEAFF.